The 29 T cell receptor beta chains presented below share a single source sample, sequenced in a study of CD8 T cells in ankylosing spondylitis. TCRdb used MiXCR to reprocess the 5' RACE reads, holding one entry per CDR3 protein. The table shows approximately 42,000 distinct CDR3 sequences, with 3.5% to 4% occurring only once. The specimen sequenced was blood, either unsorted or a sorted T cell fraction (not recorded which). Every receptor here comes from a female donor with ankylosing spondylitis or in good health (not recorded which).

The chain joins TRBV9 to TRBJ2-1, with 7 bases that match TRBD2. The CDR3 spans 16 residues. In germline, CDR1 is SGDLS, CDR2 YYNGEE. The trim removed 4 bases at V and 4 bases at J, leaving 11 bases unmatched. Here the CDR3 reads CASSSPTAGKYNEQFF. CDR3 in DNA: TGTGCCAGCAGCTCTCCGACAGCGGGGAAATACAATGAGCAGTTCTTC.

This clonotype was recorded at least ten times. V is TRBV9 and J is TRBJ2-3; D is unresolved. V lost 0 bases and J 0 bases, leaving 5 bases between the germline ends. CDR1 and CDR2 (germline): SGDLS, YYNGEE. The CDR3 covers 14 residues. Here the CDR3 reads CASSVEDSTDTQYF. In nucleotides, the CDR3 is TGTGCCAGCAGCGTAGAAGATAGCACAGATACGCAGTATTTT. Full variable domain (missing parts from reference TRBV9 and TRBJ2-3): DSGVTQTPKHLITATGQRVTLRCSPRSGDLSVYWYQQSLDQGLQFLIQYYNGEERAKGNILERFSAQQFPDLHSELNLSSLELGDSALYFCASSVEDSTDTQYFGPGTRLTVL.

Ten or more counts support this clonotype. This rearrangement joins TRBV9 to TRBJ1-6; D unclear. The ends were cut back, 4 bases at V and 4 bases at J, with 15 bases in the middle. There are 16 residues in the CDR3. The germline CDR1 and CDR2 sequences are SGDLS and YYNGEE. This CDR3 reads CASSSEAPTYNSPLHF. CDR3 nucleotide sequence: TGTGCCAGCAGCTCTGAGGCCCCTACTTATAATTCACCCCTCCACTTT.

This clonotype has a count of ten or more. CDR3 sequence: CASSGAGTHGSEQYF. The CDR3 region has the DNA TGTGCCAGCAGCGGGGCCGGGACCCACGGAAGCGAGCAGTACTTC. The chain combines TRBV9 with TRBJ2-7; D could derive from TRBD1 or TRBD2 (5 bases each). Trimming took 3 bases from V and 6 from J, leaving 19 bases between them. The CDR3 sequence is 15 residues long. Germline loops: CDR1 SGDLS, CDR2 YYNGEE.

This clonotype was counted ten times or more. The V and J genes are TRBV9 and TRBJ2-3; a weak D match, TRBD2 (6 bases). This CDR3 has 16 amino acids. CDR1 is SGDLS, CDR2 YYNGEE, per germline. Trimming cost V 4 bases and J 1 base, with 16 bases left between them. Written as DNA, the CDR3 is TGTGCCAGCAGCTTCCGGGGGAGAAGTGGCACAGATACGCAGTATTTT. Translation gives CASSFRGRSGTDTQYF.

At least ten counts were recorded for this clonotype. The V call is TRBV9, the J call TRBJ1-1, with D perhaps TRBD1 (5 bases). Germline V gene data show CDR1 as SGDLS and CDR2 as YYNGEE. Trimming shortened V by 4 bases and J by 2 bases, and 15 bases separated the two germline ends. The CDR3 runs 15 residues. In nucleotides, the CDR3 is TGTGCCAGCAGCTCGATGACGGGGCTTAACACTGAAGCTTTCTTT. It is translated as CASSSMTGLNTEAFF.

The table lists this clonotype with many counts. The V gene is TRBV9, the J gene TRBJ2-2; D is perhaps TRBD2 (6 bases). The CDR3 is 16 amino acids. Trimming removed 0 bases at V and 2 bases at J, with 11 bases between. The V gene's germline CDR1 is SGDLS and CDR2 YYNGEE. The CDR3 DNA sequence: TGTGCCAGCAGCGTAGACTCCGGGACTAACACCGGGGAGCTGTTTTTT. This sequence encodes CASSVDSGTNTGELFF.

This clonotype was detected a few times. The V call is TRBV9, the J call TRBJ2-1; 7 positions agree with TRBD1. The CDR3 is 14 residues long. V was clipped by 4 bases and J by 7 bases; unmatched bases: 8. Germline values: CDR1 SGDLS, CDR2 YYNGEE. As DNA, the CDR3 is TGTGCCAGCAGCCCCCGGACAGGAGCAAATGAGCAGTTCTTC. This translates into CASSPRTGANEQFF.

This clonotype is medium-sized. This chain joins TRBV9 and TRBJ2-5; possible D gene TRBD2, 5 bases. CDR1 and CDR2 from the germline V gene are SGDLS and YYNGEE. This CDR3 region has 17 residues. V was clipped by 0 bases and J by 1 base, with 16 bases between them. The CDR3 here is CASSVDIGKRAQETQYF. CDR3 bases: TGTGCCAGCAGCGTAGATATAGGGAAGAGGGCCCAAGAGACCCAGTACTTC.

This clonotype has more than one count but fewer than ten. The rearrangement links TRBV9 to TRBJ2-3, with D possibly being TRBD1 (6 bases). The germline V gene encodes CDR1 SGDLS and CDR2 YYNGEE. The V end was cut by 1 base, the J end by 2 bases, with 20 bases between. This CDR3 has 18 residues. CDR3 coding DNA: TGTGCCAGCAGCGTACTCACGCCAGGTGGGGGCCTCACAGATACGCAGTATTTT. Protein product: CASSVLTPGGGLTDTQYF. Supplemented by reference TRBV9 and TRBJ2-3, the full variable domain reads DSGVTQTPKHLITATGQRVTLRCSPRSGDLSVYWYQQSLDQGLQFLIQYYNGEERAKGNILERFSAQQFPDLHSELNLSSLELGDSALYFCASSVLTPGGGLTDTQYFGPGTRLTVL.

Many counts were recorded for this clonotype. The CDR3 DNA reads TGTGCCAGCAGCGAGGGCAGGGACAGCAATCAGCCCCAGCATTTT. It encodes CASSEGRDSNQPQHF. The V and J genes are TRBV9 and TRBJ1-5, with D tentatively TRBD1 (5 bases). The germline CDR1 and CDR2 sequences are SGDLS and YYNGEE. This CDR3 comprises 15 residues. Trimming took 3 bases from V and 1 from J, leaving 11 bases between them.

This clonotype was detected a few times. The chain uses TRBV9 and TRBJ1-3; 7 bases line up with TRBD1. J was trimmed by 2 bases and V by 5 bases; bases with no gene match: 10. Germline V gene lookup returns CDR1 SGDLS and CDR2 YYNGEE. The CDR3 length is 16 residues. The CDR3 nucleotides read TGTGCCAGCAGTCCCCCTGACAGGGAGCCTGGAAACACCATATATTTT. Protein: CASSPPDREPGNTIYF.

This clonotype has ten or more counts. J is TRBJ1-1 and V is TRBV9; 8 bases match TRBD1. Germline CDR1 is SGDLS and CDR2 is YYNGEE. V shed 4 bases and J 6 bases; nucleotides not matched to a gene: 14. This CDR3 spans 16 amino acids. CDR3 region: CASSHRGDRSLPEAFF. The CDR3, as DNA: TGTGCCAGCAGCCACAGAGGGGACAGGTCGCTCCCTGAAGCTTTCTTT.

This clonotype was observed at least ten times. The V gene is TRBV9, the J gene TRBJ1-1; TRBD1 matches 10 bases. This CDR3 is 17 amino acids long. Unmatched junction bases numbered 13, after V lost 3 bases and J lost 5 bases. Germline lookup yields CDR1 SGDLS and CDR2 YYNGEE. Written as DNA, the CDR3 is TGTGCCAGCAGCGGGACAGGGGGGTCAGGTCCCTTAACTGAAGCTTTCTTT. This codes for CASSGTGGSGPLTEAFF.

This clonotype was seen repeatedly, ten times or more. The rearrangement links TRBV9 to TRBJ2-3; tentative D call: TRBD2 (6 bases). Trimming pared 0 bases from V and 6 bases from J, leaving 8 bases between. Germline CDR1 SGDLS, CDR2 YYNGEE. This CDR3 is built from 13 residues. The CDR3 DNA is TGTGCCAGCAGCGTAGTGACTAGGGATACGCAGTATTTT. It is translated as CASSVVTRDTQYF.

This clonotype showed up many times. The chain employs TRBV9 and TRBJ2-1, with TRBD2 identical over 11 bases. V gave up 0 bases and J gave up 9 bases; unmatched junction bases: 8. The CDR3 has 16 amino acids. Germline loops: CDR1 SGDLS, CDR2 YYNGEE. This chain's CDR3 is CASSVGGSGGAGEQFF. The CDR3 DNA reads TGTGCCAGCAGCGTAGGTGGTAGCGGGGGGGCGGGTGAGCAGTTCTTC.

This clonotype was observed at least ten times. The chain recombines TRBV9 with TRBJ2-5, with unresolved D. The CDR3 sequence is 13 residues long. Trimming cost V 1 base and J 3 bases, with 7 bases left between them. Looked up from germline, CDR1 is SGDLS and CDR2 is YYNGEE. The CDR3 sequence: CASSVYNEETQYF. In DNA, the CDR3 is TGTGCCAGCAGCGTATATAACGAAGAGACCCAGTACTTC. Using reference TRBV9 and TRBJ2-5 for the parts outside the CDR3, the full variable domain is DSGVTQTPKHLITATGQRVTLRCSPRSGDLSVYWYQQSLDQGLQFLIQYYNGEERAKGNILERFSAQQFPDLHSELNLSSLELGDSALYFCASSVYNEETQYFGPGTRLLVL.

This clonotype was counted at least ten times. The rearrangement uses TRBV9 and TRBJ2-6; 11 nucleotides match TRBD1. Germline CDR1 reads SGDLS; CDR2 reads YYNGEE. The CDR3 length is 16 residues. With V trimmed by 5 bases and J by 2 bases, 3 bases remained unmatched. Here the CDR3 DNA reads TGTGCCAGCAGGAGGACAGGGGGCGCTGGGGCCAACGTCCTGACTTTC. The encoded protein is CASRRTGGAGANVLTF.

This clonotype was observed at least ten times. CDR3 DNA: TGTGCCAGCAGCGTAGGGCTAGCGGAATGGCCAGATACGCAGTATTTT. Protein product: CASSVGLAEWPDTQYF. The chain combines TRBV9 with TRBJ2-3, with 7 bases identical to TRBD2. With 0 bases clipped from V and 4 bases from J, the junction kept 8 bases outside the gene matches. Germline V gene lookup returns CDR1 SGDLS and CDR2 YYNGEE. The CDR3 length is 16 residues.

At least ten counts were recorded for this clonotype. V usage is TRBV9 and J usage is TRBJ2-1; 7 nucleotides align to TRBD2. The CDR3 has 14 amino acids. Germline CDR1 reads SGDLS; CDR2 reads YYNGEE. Trimming at V came to 3 bases and at J to 6 bases, leaving 6 bases not matched to a gene. The CDR3 loop reads CASSAELARNEQFF. In DNA form, the CDR3 reads TGTGCCAGCAGCGCCGAACTAGCGCGCAATGAGCAGTTCTTC.

This clonotype was observed many times. Here the CDR3 reads CASRGQGGGNEQFF. In nucleotides, the CDR3 is TGTGCCAGCAGGGGACAGGGTGGCGGAAATGAGCAGTTCTTC. This chain joins TRBV9 and TRBJ2-1, with 9 bases identical to TRBD1. V shed 5 bases and J 7 bases; nucleotides not matched to a gene: 7. This CDR3 comprises 14 residues. Germline loops: CDR1 SGDLS, CDR2 YYNGEE.

This clonotype was found many times. This rearrangement joins TRBV9 to TRBJ2-1; 8 bases align to TRBD2. The V gene end was trimmed by 4 bases and the J gene end by 4 bases; junction bases not matched to a gene: 10. CDR3 size: 16 residues. Germline V CDR1 and CDR2: SGDLS, YYNGEE. CDR3 in amino acids: CASSQAGSGGYNEQFF. CDR3 DNA: TGTGCCAGCAGCCAAGCGGGAAGCGGGGGATACAATGAGCAGTTCTTC.

Many counts were recorded for this clonotype. V usage is TRBV9 and J usage is TRBJ2-1, with D possibly TRBD2 on 6 matching bases. Germline loops: CDR1 SGDLS, CDR2 YYNGEE. This CDR3 comprises 15 residues. The V gene lost 6 bases and the J gene lost 6 bases, with 19 bases spanning the gap. The CDR3 DNA is TGTGCCAGCACCAAGAAGACGGGGGTTATCAATGAGCAGTTCTTC. It specifies CASTKKTGVINEQFF.

This clonotype was seen at least ten times. The chain uses TRBV9 and TRBJ1-2; the match to TRBD1 covers 8 bases. In germline, CDR1 is SGDLS, CDR2 YYNGEE. This CDR3 has 15 amino acids. J gave up 4 bases and V 0 bases, and 5 bases lay outside the gene matches. In nucleotides, the CDR3 is TGTGCCAGCAGCGTAGGGCAACAGGGGGTCTATGGCTACACCTTC. Residues: CASSVGQQGVYGYTF.

This clonotype was detected many times. The V call is TRBV9, the J call TRBJ2-3; 12 positions match TRBD2. Unmatched junction bases numbered 4, after V lost 4 bases and J lost 4 bases. This CDR3 is 15 amino acids long. CDR1 is SGDLS, CDR2 YYNGEE, per germline. This chain's CDR3 is CASSLAGGLSDTQYF. The CDR3 nucleotides are TGTGCCAGCAGCCTAGCGGGGGGGCTGTCAGATACGCAGTATTTT.

There are many counts of this clonotype. The chain couples TRBV9 to TRBJ1-2; 12 bases match TRBD1. There are 15 residues in the CDR3. J lost 7 bases, V lost 3 bases, and 7 bases had no gene match. Germline CDR1 and CDR2: SGDLS and YYNGEE. CDR3 amino acids: CASSAGGQGARGYTF. CDR3 nucleotide sequence: TGTGCCAGCAGCGCGGGGGGACAGGGGGCACGTGGCTACACCTTC.

This clonotype has a count of ten or more. For the CDR3, the DNA is TGTGCCAGCAGCGTAGGAGACAGTTCTCCCGAGCAGTACTTC. Amino acid sequence: CASSVGDSSPEQYF. V usage is TRBV9 and J usage is TRBJ2-7, with D possibly TRBD1 on 5 matching bases. V was cut by 0 bases and J by 6 bases, with 13 bases left in between. The CDR3 consists of 14 residues. The germline gives CDR1 SGDLS, CDR2 YYNGEE.

The V call is TRBV9, the J call TRBJ2-3; possible D gene TRBD2, 8 bases. Germline-derived CDR1 and CDR2 are SGDLS and YYNGEE. The CDR3 length is 16 residues. Trimming took 0 bases from V and 5 from J, leaving 16 bases between them. The CDR3 sequence: CASSVALTGTRDTQYF. The DNA for the CDR3 is TGTGCCAGCAGCGTAGCCCTGACAGGGACTAGAGATACGCAGTATTTT.

This clonotype occurred many times. This rearrangement joins TRBV9 to TRBJ1-5, with D uncertain. CDR1 SGDLS and CDR2 YYNGEE come from the germline V gene. V lost 4 bases to trimming and J lost 0 bases, with 11 bases between them. CDR3 length: 15 residues. The CDR3 reads CASSPHADSNQPQHF. The DNA of the CDR3 is TGTGCCAGCAGCCCCCACGCCGATAGCAATCAGCCCCAGCATTTT.